These T cell receptor beta chains were read from a single sample in a study of graft-versus-host responses after intestinal transplantation. TCRdb keeps only in-frame clones here, not all; method: immunoSEQ multiplex PCR. This sample yields 90,000 to 95,000 clones, of which over 85% are seen a single time; approximately 0.5% belongs to the top ten. These receptors are not linked to any known antigen. Sequences were derived from unstimulated CD8+ T cells sorted from spleen or lymph node cells, sampled before intestinal transplant. Receptors originate from a human donor who received an intestinal transplant. Both conserved end residues are part of each CDR3. The D gene is left open where the match is weak. Only part of the rows carry a size: once, few, many, or a class if the clone is expanded.

>-|13|-|TRBJ1-1|TRBV9
CASSVPETPEAFF
TGTGCCAGCAGCGTGCCGGAGACCCCTGAAGCTTTCTTT
>-|19|TRBD2|TRBJ2-2|TRBV4-1
CASSQDLKPGLGYTGELFF
TGCGCCAGCAGCCAAGATCTTAAGCCGGGACTAGGGTACACCGGGGAGCTGTTTTTT
>-|12|-|TRBJ2-7|TRBV7-9
CASSLSVYEQYF
TGTGCCAGCAGCTTATCGGTCTACGAGCAGTACTTC
>-|16|TRBD1|TRBJ1-1|TRBV19
CASSVQGARMNTEAFF
TGTGCCAGTAGTGTCCAGGGGGCTCGCATGAACACTGAAGCTTTCTTT
>-|13|-|TRBJ1-5|TRBV4-1
CASSQGGNQPQHF
TGCGCCAGCAGCCAGGGGGGTAATCAGCCCCAGCATTTT
>-|18|-|TRBJ2-2|TRBV21-1
CASSKRDGTGVSTGELFF
TGTGCCAGCAGCAAACGGGATGGGACAGGGGTGAGCACCGGGGAGCTGTTTTTT
>-|12|-|TRBJ2-3|TRBV29-1
CSVVSSTDTQYF
TGCAGCGTTGTCTCCAGCACAGATACGCAGTATTTT
>-|15|TRBD2|TRBJ2-7|TRBV27
CASSTGTSGRGEQYF
TGTGCCAGCAGCACCGGGACTAGCGGGAGGGGCGAGCAGTACTTC
>few|15|TRBD1|TRBJ1-1|TRBV6-5
CASSYSTGGSTEAFF
TGTGCCAGCAGTTACTCGACAGGGGGTAGCACTGAAGCTTTCTTT
>once|15|-|TRBJ1-2|TRBV9
CASSVVGRVDNGYTF
TGTGCCAGCAGCGTAGTCGGCAGGGTAGATAATGGCTACACCTTC
>-|15|TRBD2|TRBJ2-3|TRBV5-1
CASSTGTSGPDTQYF
TGCGCCAGCAGCACCGGGACTAGCGGGCCGGATACGCAGTATTTT
>-|12|-|TRBJ1-2|TRBV30
CAWNYQGSGYTF
TGTGCCTGGAATTATCAGGGTAGCGGCTACACCTTC
>-|15|-|TRBJ1-2|TRBV5-4
CASSLGGTWDYGYTF
TGTGCCAGCAGCTTGGGAGGGACTTGGGACTATGGCTACACCTTC
>-|15|TRBD1|TRBJ1-1|TRBV28
CASRARTGGSPEAFF
TGTGCCAGCAGGGCCCGGACAGGGGGCAGCCCTGAAGCTTTCTTT
>-|13|-|TRBJ2-3|TRBV11-2
CASSSSVADTQYF
TGTGCCAGCAGCTCTTCCGTAGCAGATACGCAGTATTTT
>-|15|-|TRBJ1-4|TRBV27
CASSLVGGLNEKLFF
TGTGCCAGCAGTTTAGTGGGAGGTTTAAATGAAAAACTGTTTTTT
>-|13|-|TRBJ2-2|TRBV29-1
CSVEGGNTGELFF
TGCAGCGTTGAGGGGGGGAACACCGGGGAGCTGTTTTTT
>-|19|TRBD2|TRBJ2-7|TRBV7-8
CASSLVGGPSGRAQYEQYF
TGTGCCAGCAGCTTAGTGGGGGGGCCTAGCGGGAGGGCTCAGTACGAGCAGTACTTC
>-|12|-|TRBJ2-5|TRBV29-1
CSVDRQEETQYF
TGCAGCGTTGACAGGCAAGAAGAGACCCAGTACTTC
>-|14|-|TRBJ2-7|TRBV7-8
CASSSPEGSDEQYF
TGTGCCAGCAGCTCCCCGGAGGGGTCGGACGAGCAGTACTTC
>-|13|-|TRBJ2-1|TRBV7-3
CASSFGGTHEQFF
TGTGCCAGCAGCTTTGGGGGGACCCATGAGCAGTTCTTC
>-|15|TRBD1|TRBJ2-1|TRBV12-5
CASGLPGTGYNEQFF
TGTGCTAGTGGTTTGCCCGGGACAGGATACAATGAGCAGTTCTTC
>-|13|TRBD1|TRBJ2-7|TRBV15
CATSSSHRGEQYF
TGTGCCACCAGCAGCTCGCACAGGGGCGAGCAGTACTTC
>-|16|TRBD1|TRBJ2-7|TRBV11-2
CASSPATGQGRYEQYF
TGTGCCAGCAGCCCAGCAACGGGACAGGGGAGGTACGAGCAGTACTTC
>-|14|TRBD2|TRBJ2-2|TRBV5-8
CASSFLLAAGELFF
TGTGCCAGCAGCTTTTTACTAGCGGCCGGGGAGCTGTTTTTT
>-|16|TRBD1|TRBJ1-1|TRBV5-1
CASSLAEGGRSTEAFF
TGCGCCAGCAGCTTGGCTGAAGGGGGCAGGAGCACTGAAGCTTTCTTT